Listed below are T cell receptor beta chains from one sample, sequenced in a study of T cells after yellow fever vaccination. TCRdb re-called the 5' RACE reads with MiXCR, one entry per CDR3 protein. The sample holds approximately 550,000 distinct CDR3 sequences, roughly a fifth seen once. Sequencing used PBMCs, obtained 15 days after the yellow fever booster vaccination. All receptors derive from a man aged 25 to 40 who received the YFV17D yellow fever vaccine. CDR3s include the opening cysteine and the closing phenylalanine or tryptophan. Fields, in order: D gene, J gene, clone size, V gene, CDR3 protein, CDR3 DNA. The D gene is left open where the match is weak. The size entry is marked missing in some rows and otherwise reads once, few, many or a size class.

NA | TRBJ1-2 | few | TRBV14 | CASSQGAFYGYTF | TGTGCCAGCAGCCAAGGAGCTTTCTATGGCTACACCTTC
NA | TRBJ2-1 | NA | TRBV6-5 | CASSYGPSDRQGFF | TGTGCCAGCAGTTACGGTCCATCTGACAGGCAAGGGTTCTTC
TRBD1 | TRBJ2-3 | NA | TRBV5-4 | CASSSRGQGADTQYF | TGTGCCAGCAGCTCCCGAGGACAGGGGGCAGATACGCAGTATTTT
NA | TRBJ2-3 | few | TRBV4-2 | CASSQPLGGASTDTQYF | TGTGCCAGCAGCCAACCATTGGGTGGGGCGAGCACAGATACGCAGTATTTT
NA | TRBJ2-7 | few | TRBV14 | CASSPDYLGEQYF | TGTGCCAGCAGCCCCGATTATCTGGGCGAGCAGTACTTC
TRBD2 | TRBJ2-5 | few | TRBV9 | CASLNPSGIWETQYF | TGTGCCAGCTTAAATCCTAGCGGCATCTGGGAGACCCAGTACTTC
NA | TRBJ2-5 | NA | TRBV21-1 | CASSILGRQETQYF | TGTGCCAGCAGCATTTTAGGGCGACAAGAGACCCAGTACTTC
TRBD2 | TRBJ2-1 | few | TRBV7-2 | CASSLARASGSWYEQFF | TGTGCCAGCAGCTTAGCTCGGGCTAGCGGGAGTTGGTATGAGCAGTTCTTC
NA | TRBJ2-1 | NA | TRBV11-2 | CASSLNGRRDEQFF | TGTGCCAGCAGCTTAAATGGCCGACGAGATGAGCAGTTCTTC
TRBD1 | TRBJ1-4 | few | TRBV10-3 | CATEPGGGLKLFF | TGTGCCACCGAGCCAGGGGGAGGTCTAAAACTGTTTTTT
NA | TRBJ2-7 | NA | TRBV29-1 | CSVVLLHSYEQYF | TGCAGCGTTGTATTGCTGCACTCCTACGAGCAGTACTTC
NA | TRBJ1-2 | NA | TRBV28 | CASSRTDYGYTF | TGTGCCAGCAGCCGGACAGACTATGGCTACACCTTC
TRBD1 | TRBJ2-4 | NA | TRBV11-2 | CASSLFLGIEGQGNIQYF | TGTGCCAGCAGCTTATTTTTGGGGATTGAGGGACAGGGGAACATTCAGTACTTC
TRBD2 | TRBJ2-1 | NA | TRBV5-1 | CASSWASGNNEQFF | TGCGCCAGCAGCTGGGCTAGCGGGAACAATGAGCAGTTCTTC
NA | TRBJ1-4 | NA | TRBV28 | CASSHPGGEKLFF | TGTGCCAGCAGCCATCCTGGGGGTGAAAAACTGTTTTTT
NA | TRBJ2-6 | NA | TRBV19 | CASSIPRSVLTF | TGTGCCAGTAGTATCCCCCGAAGCGTCCTGACTTTC
NA | TRBJ2-7 | many | TRBV12-3/TRBV12-4 | CASSSVGVWNF | TGTGCCAGCAGTTCGGTCGGTGTATGGAACTTC
NA | TRBJ1-4 | NA | TRBV27 | CASSPYRLSNEKLFF | TGTGCCAGCAGTCCTTATCGGCTAAGTAATGAAAAACTGTTTTTT
NA | TRBJ2-4 | NA | TRBV5-6 | CASSKRTAKNIQYF | TGTGCCAGCAGCAAAAGGACAGCCAAAAACATTCAGTACTTC
TRBD1 | TRBJ2-5 | NA | TRBV12-3/TRBV12-4 | CASSLRQGGRETQYF | TGTGCCAGCAGTTTACGACAGGGGGGTAGGGAGACCCAGTACTTC
NA | TRBJ1-1 | few | TRBV5-1 | CASAPGNTEAFF | TGCGCCAGCGCTCCGGGGAACACTGAAGCTTTCTTT
NA | TRBJ2-7 | few | TRBV20-1 | CSAKGTGTTVGEQYF | TGCAGTGCAAAAGGAACCGGGACCACAGTTGGGGAGCAGTACTTC
NA | TRBJ2-4 | NA | TRBV6-1 | CASSPGVVELAKNIQYF | TGTGCCAGCAGTCCGGGGGTGGTAGAACTAGCCAAAAACATTCAGTACTTC
NA | TRBJ2-1 | few | TRBV5-1 | CASSIQAGNNEQFF | TGCGCCAGCAGCATACAAGCGGGTAATAATGAGCAGTTCTTC
NA | TRBJ2-3 | NA | TRBV6-2/TRBV6-3 | CASSQQGGMADTQYF | TGTGCCAGCAGTCAACAAGGCGGGATGGCAGATACGCAGTATTTT
NA | TRBJ1-4 | few | TRBV14 | CASSQGPPGEKLFF | TGTGCCAGCAGCCAAGGGCCCCCGGGTGAAAAACTGTTTTTT
TRBD1 | TRBJ2-4 | few | TRBV14 | CASSQIGQVVIQYF | TGTGCCAGCAGCCAGATCGGACAGGTAGTCATTCAGTACTTC
NA | TRBJ2-7 | few | TRBV12-3/TRBV12-4 | CASSFSRLYEQYF | TGTGCCAGCAGTTTTTCGCGGCTCTACGAGCAGTACTTC
NA | TRBJ1-2 | NA | TRBV7-8 | CASSLGGLGMDYGYTF | TGTGCCAGCAGCTTAGGGGGGTTGGGAATGGACTATGGCTACACCTTC
NA | TRBJ2-2 | few | TRBV5-1 | CATSMVVRANTGELFF | TGCGCCACCTCGATGGTAGTGAGGGCGAACACCGGGGAGCTGTTTTTT
TRBD1 | TRBJ2-7 | few | TRBV12-3/TRBV12-4 | CASSENRGYSYEQYF | TGTGCCAGCAGTGAAAACAGGGGTTACTCCTACGAGCAGTACTTC
TRBD2 | TRBJ2-3 | few | TRBV28 | CASSPSGREDTQYF | TGTGCCAGCAGCCCTAGCGGGAGGGAAGATACGCAGTATTTT
NA | TRBJ2-5 | few | TRBV5-1 | CASSLDRGGPFQETQYF | TGCGCCAGCAGCTTGGACAGGGGGGGACCCTTCCAAGAGACCCAGTACTTC
NA | TRBJ1-2 | NA | TRBV27 | CASSPVGAYGYTF | TGTGCCAGCTCCCCTGTAGGTGCCTATGGCTACACCTTC
NA | TRBJ2-7 | NA | TRBV7-9 | CASSLGGDGQYF | TGTGCCAGCAGCTTAGGCGGGGACGGGCAGTACTTC
NA | TRBJ1-3 | many | TRBV25-1 | CASIGYSGNTIYF | TGTGCCAGCATCGGGTACTCTGGAAACACCATATATTTT
NA | TRBJ1-2 | NA | TRBV19 | CASSGYRVEGYTF | TGTGCCAGTAGTGGTTACAGGGTTGAAGGCTACACCTTC
TRBD2 | TRBJ2-1 | NA | TRBV7-2 | CASSLVAGAVGSEQFF | TGTGCCAGCAGCTTAGTAGCGGGAGCAGTGGGTAGTGAGCAGTTCTTC
NA | TRBJ1-2 | NA | TRBV7-9 | CASSSRGAYGYTF | TGTGCCAGCAGCTCGCGGGGGGCCTATGGCTACACCTTC
NA | TRBJ1-6 | NA | TRBV6-1 | CASSGRDNSPLHF | TGTGCCAGCAGTGGCAGGGATAATTCACCCCTCCACTTT
TRBD2 | TRBJ2-1 | few | TRBV18 | CASSLGLAGGSEQFF | TGTGCCAGCTCACTAGGACTAGCGGGAGGATCCGAGCAGTTCTTC
NA | TRBJ2-1 | few | TRBV29-1 | CSVAGISSSYNEQFF | TGCAGCGTTGCGGGGATCTCGAGCTCCTACAATGAGCAGTTCTTC
NA | TRBJ2-5 | few | TRBV3-1 | CASSQRTEATQYF | TGTGCCAGCAGCCAACGGACAGAGGCGACCCAGTACTTC